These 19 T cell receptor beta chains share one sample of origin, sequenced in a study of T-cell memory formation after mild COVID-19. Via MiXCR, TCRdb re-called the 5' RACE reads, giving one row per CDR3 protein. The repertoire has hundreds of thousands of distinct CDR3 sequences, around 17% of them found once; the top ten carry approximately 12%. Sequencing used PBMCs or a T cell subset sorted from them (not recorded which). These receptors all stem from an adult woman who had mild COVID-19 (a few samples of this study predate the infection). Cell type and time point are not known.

CDR3 protein: CASSPRQGGLSDTEAFF. In DNA, the CDR3 is TGTGCCAGCAGCCCCCGACAGGGAGGGTTGTCCGACACTGAAGCTTTCTTT. The chain carries TRBV9 and TRBJ1-1; 7 bases line up with TRBD1. Looked up from germline, CDR1 is SGDLS and CDR2 is YYNGEE. This CDR3 comprises 17 residues. V lost 4 bases and J lost 3; bases outside the gene matches: 15.

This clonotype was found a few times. CDR3 nucleotides: TGTGCCAGCAGACCCGACGGGGCTAGTCAGTATTTT. It encodes CASRPDGASQYF. The chain carries TRBV12-3 or TRBV12-4 and TRBJ2-3; D is possibly TRBD1 or TRBD2 (5 bases each). V was shortened by 6 bases and J by 12 bases, with 16 bases between the two germline ends. The CDR3 is 12 amino acids.

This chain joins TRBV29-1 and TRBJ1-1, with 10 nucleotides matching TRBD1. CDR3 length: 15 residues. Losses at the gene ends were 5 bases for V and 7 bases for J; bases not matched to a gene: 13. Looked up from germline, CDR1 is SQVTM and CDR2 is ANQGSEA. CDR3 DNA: TGCAGCGTTCTCTTTCTGGACAGGGGGTTTAGTGAAGCTTTCTTT. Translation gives CSVLFLDRGFSEAFF. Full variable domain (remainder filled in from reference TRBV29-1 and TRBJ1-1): SAVISQKPSRDICQRGTSLTIQCQVDSQVTMMFWYRQQPGQSLTLIATANQGSEATYESGFVIDKFPISRPNLTFSTLTVSNMSPEDSSIYLCSVLFLDRGFSEAFFGQGTRLTVV.

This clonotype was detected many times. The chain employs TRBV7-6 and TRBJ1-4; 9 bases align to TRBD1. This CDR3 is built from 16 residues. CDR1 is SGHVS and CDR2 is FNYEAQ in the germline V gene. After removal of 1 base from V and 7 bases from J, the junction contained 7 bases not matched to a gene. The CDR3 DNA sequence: TGTGCCAGCAGCTTAGGGGTACAGGGGGCGCGTGAAAAACTGTTTTTT. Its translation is CASSLGVQGAREKLFF.

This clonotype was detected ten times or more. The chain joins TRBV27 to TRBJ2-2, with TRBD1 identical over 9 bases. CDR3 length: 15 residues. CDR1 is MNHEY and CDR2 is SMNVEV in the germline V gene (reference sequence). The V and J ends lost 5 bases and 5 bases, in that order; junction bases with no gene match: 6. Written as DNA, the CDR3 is TGTGCCAGCAGTCTCGGGACAGGGAGAACCGGGGAGCTGTTTTTT. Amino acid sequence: CASSLGTGRTGELFF.

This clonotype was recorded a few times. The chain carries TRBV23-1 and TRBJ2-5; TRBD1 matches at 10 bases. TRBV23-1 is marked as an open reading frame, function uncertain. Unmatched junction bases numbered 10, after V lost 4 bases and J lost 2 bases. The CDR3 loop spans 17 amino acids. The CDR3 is CASSLGTGAFPQETQYF. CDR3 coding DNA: TGCGCCAGCAGTCTTGGGACAGGGGCTTTTCCACAAGAGACCCAGTACTTC.

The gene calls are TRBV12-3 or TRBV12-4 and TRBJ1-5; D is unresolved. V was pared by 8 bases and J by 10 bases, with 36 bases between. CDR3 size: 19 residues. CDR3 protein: CASSFEGSSSSRRGVPQHF. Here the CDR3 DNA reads TGTGCCAGCTCCTTCGAGGGTTCATCCTCATCTCGTCGCGGAGTACCCCAGCATTTT.

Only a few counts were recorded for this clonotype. CDR3: CASSLLYKGKNIQYF. In DNA, the CDR3 is TGTGCCAGCAGTTTACTTTACAAAGGCAAAAACATTCAGTACTTC. V and J are TRBV27 and TRBJ2-4, with no clear D. V lost 2 bases, J lost 3 bases, and 11 bases lay in between. The CDR3 sequence is 15 residues long. In germline, CDR1 is MNHEY, CDR2 SMNVEV (reference sequence).

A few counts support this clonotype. The CDR3 DNA reads as TGTGCCAGCGCCGCCCCAGCGGGAGGGCCGACCGGGGAGCTGTTTTTT. Protein sequence: CASAAPAGGPTGELFF. J is TRBJ2-2 and V is TRBV6-5, with TRBD2 matching 10 bases. CDR3 length: 16 amino acids. After removal of 8 bases from V and 5 bases from J, the junction contained 11 bases not matched to a gene. The germline gives CDR1 MNHEY, CDR2 SVGAGI.

CDR3: CASSHPQGAGYTF. CDR3 nucleotides: TGTGCCAGCAGCCATCCACAGGGGGCAGGCTACACCTTC. This chain connects TRBV7-9 to TRBJ1-2; 9 nucleotides agree with TRBD1. The V gene end was trimmed by 5 bases and the J gene end by 8 bases; junction bases not matched to a gene: 6. This CDR3 spans 13 amino acids. From germline, CDR1 is SEHNR and CDR2 FQNEAQ (reference sequence). Complete variable domain (other parts from reference TRBV7-9 and TRBJ1-2): DTGVSQNPRHKITKRGQNVTFRCDPISEHNRLYWYRQTLGQGPEFLTYFQNEAQLEKSRLLSDRFSAERPKGSFSTLEIQRTEQGDSAMYLCASSHPQGAGYTFGSGTRLTVV.

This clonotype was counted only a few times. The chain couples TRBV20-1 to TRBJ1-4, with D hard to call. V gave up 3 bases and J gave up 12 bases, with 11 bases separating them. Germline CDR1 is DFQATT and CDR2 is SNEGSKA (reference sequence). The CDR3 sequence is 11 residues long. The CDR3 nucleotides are TGCAGTGCTAGTAATAAGGGTGAACTGTTTTTT. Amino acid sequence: CSASNKGELFF.

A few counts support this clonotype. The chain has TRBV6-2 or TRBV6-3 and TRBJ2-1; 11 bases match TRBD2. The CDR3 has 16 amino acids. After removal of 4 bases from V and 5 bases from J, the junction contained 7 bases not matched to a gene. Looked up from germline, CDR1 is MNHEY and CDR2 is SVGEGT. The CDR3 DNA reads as TGTGCCAGCAGTTCCTTTAGCGGGGGGGGAGACAATGAGCAGTTCTTC. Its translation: CASSSFSGGGDNEQFF.

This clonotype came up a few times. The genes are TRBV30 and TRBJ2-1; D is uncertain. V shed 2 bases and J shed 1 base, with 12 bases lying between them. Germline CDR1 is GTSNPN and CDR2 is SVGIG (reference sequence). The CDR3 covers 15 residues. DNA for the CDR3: TGTGCCTGGAGTACAGTAGCTGGGTCCTACAATGAGCAGTTCTTC. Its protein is CAWSTVAGSYNEQFF.

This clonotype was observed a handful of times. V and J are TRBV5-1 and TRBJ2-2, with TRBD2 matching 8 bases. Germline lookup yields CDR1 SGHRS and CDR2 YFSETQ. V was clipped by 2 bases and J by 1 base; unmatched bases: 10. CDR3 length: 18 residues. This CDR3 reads CASSFYQRGRLNTGELFF. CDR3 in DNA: TGCGCCAGCAGCTTTTATCAGCGGGGGAGATTGAACACCGGGGAGCTGTTTTTT.

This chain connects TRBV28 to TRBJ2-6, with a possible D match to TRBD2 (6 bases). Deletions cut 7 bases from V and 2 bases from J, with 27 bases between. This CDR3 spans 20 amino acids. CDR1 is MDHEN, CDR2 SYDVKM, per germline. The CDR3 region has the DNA TGTGCCAGCACGCCCGTTGGGGCCCTGTGGGGAGGAACTGGGGCCAACGTCCTGACTTTC. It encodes CASTPVGALWGGTGANVLTF.

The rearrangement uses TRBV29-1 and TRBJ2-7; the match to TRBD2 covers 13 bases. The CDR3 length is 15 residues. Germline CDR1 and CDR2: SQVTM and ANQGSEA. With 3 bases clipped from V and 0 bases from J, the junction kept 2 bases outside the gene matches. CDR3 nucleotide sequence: TGCAGCGTTGAGGGACTAGCGGGACACTCCTACGAGCAGTACTTC. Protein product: CSVEGLAGHSYEQYF.

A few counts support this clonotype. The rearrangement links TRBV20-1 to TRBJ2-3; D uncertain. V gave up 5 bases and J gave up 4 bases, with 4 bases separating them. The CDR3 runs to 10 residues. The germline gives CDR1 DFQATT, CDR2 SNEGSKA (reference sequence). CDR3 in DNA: TGCAGTGCTCGATCAGATACGCAGTATTTT. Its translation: CSARSDTQYF.

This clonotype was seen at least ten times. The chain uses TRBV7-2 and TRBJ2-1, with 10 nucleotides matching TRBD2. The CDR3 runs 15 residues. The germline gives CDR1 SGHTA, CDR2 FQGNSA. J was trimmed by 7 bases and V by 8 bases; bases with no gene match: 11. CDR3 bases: TGTGCCAGCCGCCGTGCTAGCGGGAGTTTAAATGAGCAGTTCTTC. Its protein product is CASRRASGSLNEQFF.

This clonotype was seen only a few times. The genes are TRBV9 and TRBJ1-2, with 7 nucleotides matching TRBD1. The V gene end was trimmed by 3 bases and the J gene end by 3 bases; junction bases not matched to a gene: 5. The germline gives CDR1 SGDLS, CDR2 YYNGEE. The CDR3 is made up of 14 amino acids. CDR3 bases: TGTGCCAGCAGCGGGGCAGGGGGATACTATGGCTACACCTTC. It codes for CASSGAGGYYGYTF.